Each of the 22 T cell receptor beta chains below was sequenced from the same sample in a study of CD8+CD57+ T cells in acquired aplastic anemia. The use of genomic DNA as template underpinned the TCR beta VDJ and CDR3 profiling. TCRdb ran MiXCR on the reads and lists one entry per CDR3 protein. Here the sample spans approximately 65,000 distinct CDR3 sequences, under 55% being singletons. The specimen sequenced was sorted CD4+, CD8+, or CD8+CD57+ T cells (not recorded which) from PBMCs. These receptors were collected from a human donor in good health, serving as a control.

In its sample, this clonotype was seen many times. The CDR3 nucleotides read TGTGCCAGCAGCCCCAGGAGGACAAACACCGGGGAGCTGTTTTTT. Its protein is CASSPRRTNTGELFF. The chain is built from TRBV28 and TRBJ2-2, with D perhaps given as TRBD1 or TRBD2 (5 bases each). CDR3 size: 15 residues. CDR1 is MDHEN and CDR2 is SYDVKM in the germline V gene. Trimming left V 6 bases short and J 2 bases short, with 13 bases between.

This clonotype was recorded at least ten times. The chain recombines TRBV19 with TRBJ2-6, with 9 bases matching TRBD1. J lost 0 bases, V lost 6 bases, and 6 bases had no gene match. CDR3 length: 17 amino acids. Germline CDR1 LNHDA, CDR2 SQIVND (reference sequence). The CDR3 sequence: CASSRPTGGSGANVLTF. DNA for the CDR3: TGTGCCAGTAGCCGACCGACAGGGGGCTCTGGGGCCAACGTCCTGACTTTC.

The gene calls are TRBV9 and TRBJ2-1; TRBD2 agrees at 8 bases. The germline CDR1 and CDR2 sequences are SGDLS and YYNGEE. V lost 4 bases, J lost 8 bases, and 8 bases stayed unmatched. This CDR3 region has 14 residues. This CDR3 is CASSSGTSSHEQFF. The CDR3 region has the DNA TGTGCCAGCAGCTCCGGGACTAGTTCGCATGAGCAGTTCTTC.

The rearrangement joins TRBV10-1 to TRBJ1-6; D possibly corresponds to TRBD1 (5 bases). The germline gives CDR1 WNHNN, CDR2 SYGVQD (reference sequence). The CDR3 sequence is 13 residues long. With 6 bases removed from V and 6 bases from J, the gap between germline ends came to 9 bases. CDR3: CASRSRVNSPLHF. DNA for the CDR3: TGCGCCAGCAGATCCAGGGTTAATTCACCCCTCCACTTT.

The chain recombines TRBV19 with TRBJ1-2; D is uncertain. CDR3 length: 15 amino acids. Trimming stripped 5 bases from V and 3 bases from J, with 16 bases between. Per the germline V gene, CDR1 is LNHDA and CDR2 is SQIVND (reference sequence). CDR3 DNA: TGTGCCAGTAGTCGCCCCGGGAGTGGCCACTATGGCTACACCTTC. Translated, it gives CASSRPGSGHYGYTF.

The chain recombines TRBV12-3 or TRBV12-4 with TRBJ1-2; 9 bases line up with TRBD1. V trimming: 5 bases; J trimming: 4 bases; junction bases outside the gene matches: 8. The CDR3 contains 15 residues. The CDR3 is CASSEGTGTAYGYTF. DNA for the CDR3: TGTGCCAGCAGTGAAGGGACAGGGACGGCCTATGGCTACACCTTC.

This clonotype was observed at least ten times. The gene calls are TRBV20-1 and TRBJ2-7; perhaps TRBD2 as D (7 bases). Germline CDR1 DFQATT, CDR2 SNEGSKA (reference sequence). The CDR3 has 15 residues. The ends were cut back, 3 bases at V and 7 bases at J, with 22 bases in the middle. Here the CDR3 reads CSASARGAGPTEQYF. The CDR3 DNA follows: TGCAGTGCTAGCGCCCGGGGGGCAGGGCCTACGGAGCAGTACTTC.

The chain couples TRBV2 to TRBJ1-3, with unresolved D. V lost 9 bases to trimming and J lost 4 bases, with 25 bases between them. Germline V CDR1 and CDR2: SNHLY, FYNNEI. This CDR3 contains 17 residues. The CDR3 sequence: CASHSASSQKEGNTIYF. For the CDR3, the DNA is TGTGCCAGTCACAGTGCCAGCTCTCAAAAAGAGGGAAACACCATATATTTT. The complete variable domain, with remaining parts taken from reference TRBV2 and TRBJ1-3, reads EPEVTQTPSHQVTQMGQEVILRCVPISNHLYFYWYRQILGQKVEFLVSFYNNEISEKSEIFDDQFSVERPDGSNFTLKIRSTKLEDSAMYFCASHSASSQKEGNTIYFGEGSWLTVV.

By its share, this clonotype is medium-sized. The chain combines TRBV24-1 with TRBJ1-1, with D unclear. Trimming took 4 bases from V and 1 from J, leaving 12 bases between them. The CDR3 is made up of 15 amino acids. Germline CDR1 is KGHDR and CDR2 is SFDVKD. The CDR3: CATSDSRRRNTEAFF. Here the CDR3 DNA reads TGTGCCACCAGTGACAGCAGGAGACGGAACACTGAAGCTTTCTTT.

This rearrangement joins TRBV29-1 to TRBJ2-3; no clear D gene. Trimming took 8 bases from V and 13 from J, leaving 22 bases between them. Germline CDR1 and CDR2: SQVTM and ANQGSEA. CDR3 length equals 12 residues. The CDR3 nucleotides read TGCAGCAGTTCCGCCCCGCAGAGACCGAAGTATTTT. Its translation: CSSSAPQRPKYF.

Only a few counts were recorded for this clonotype. The chain is built from TRBV7-6 and TRBJ1-3, with D possibly TRBD1 on 5 matching bases. The CDR3 runs to 18 residues. Germline CDR1 is SGHVS and CDR2 is FNYEAQ. The V and J ends lost 1 base and 1 base respectively, with 17 bases between them. This CDR3 is CASSLGLGRGQSGNTIYF. In DNA, the CDR3 is TGTGCCAGCAGCTTAGGTCTCGGTAGGGGCCAATCTGGAAACACCATATATTTT. The whole variable domain, remainder taken from reference TRBV7-6 and TRBJ1-3, is GAGVSQSPRYKVTKRGQDVALRCDPISGHVSLYWYRQALGQGPEFLTYFNYEAQQDKSGLPNDRFSAERPEGSISTLTIQRTEQRDSAMYRCASSLGLGRGQSGNTIYFGEGSWLTVV.

V usage is TRBV24-1 and J usage is TRBJ2-7; D could derive from TRBD1 or TRBD2 (5 bases each). V was cut by 7 bases and J by 3 bases, with 15 bases left in between. Germline V gene lookup returns CDR1 KGHDR and CDR2 SFDVKD. CDR3 size: 14 residues. CDR3: CATRMTAEVYEQYF. The CDR3 region has the DNA TGTGCCACCAGGATGACAGCGGAAGTCTACGAGCAGTACTTC.

The chain links TRBV29-1 to TRBJ2-7, with 11 bases that match TRBD2. Trimming removed 1 base from V and 0 bases from J; junction bases left unmatched: 8. The CDR3 contains 17 residues. CDR1 is SQVTM and CDR2 is ANQGSEA in the germline V gene. This CDR3 reads CSVEGGGLAVSSYEQYF. The CDR3 DNA sequence: TGCAGCGTTGAAGGGGGGGGACTAGCGGTTAGCTCCTACGAGCAGTACTTC.

This clonotype was found many times. The chain links TRBV3-1 to TRBJ1-1; 9 bases map to TRBD1. Germline V gene data show CDR1 as LGHDT and CDR2 as YNNKEL (reference sequence). V was pared by 4 bases and J by 1 base, with 10 bases of the junction left unmatched. The length of the CDR3 is 17 residues. CDR3 sequence: CASSPRWTGDRNTEAFF. For the CDR3, the DNA is TGTGCCAGCAGCCCACGATGGACAGGGGACCGGAACACTGAAGCTTTCTTT.

The count of this clonotype is one. The V call is TRBV29-1, the J call TRBJ1-5; 9 bases are a match to TRBD1. CDR3 length equals 12 residues. CDR1 SQVTM and CDR2 ANQGSEA come from the germline V gene. V lost 5 bases and J lost 5; bases outside the gene matches: 1. CDR3: CSVRQGDQPQHF. The DNA of the CDR3 is TGCAGCGTTCGACAGGGGGATCAGCCCCAGCATTTT.

The rearrangement links TRBV7-8 to TRBJ2-7; 10 nucleotides line up with TRBD1. The CDR3 has 15 amino acids. V was pared by 4 bases and J by 2 bases, with 5 bases of the junction left unmatched. CDR1 is SGHVS and CDR2 is FQNEAQ in the germline V gene. The CDR3: CASSSRTGGTYEQYF. CDR3 DNA: TGTGCCAGCAGCTCCAGGACAGGGGGAACCTACGAGCAGTACTTC.

This clonotype was recorded many times. The chain recombines TRBV5-4 with TRBJ2-7; the match to TRBD2 covers 7 bases. The CDR3 runs to 17 residues. The V gene end was trimmed by 3 bases and the J gene end by 0 bases; junction bases not matched to a gene: 12. CDR1 is SGHNT and CDR2 is YYREEE in the germline V gene (reference sequence). The CDR3 coding sequence is TGTGCCAGCAGCTCTGGCAAAGCTCGCGGGAGCTCCTACGAGCAGTACTTC. Amino acid sequence: CASSSGKARGSSYEQYF.

The V and J genes are TRBV7-2 and TRBJ2-5; D assignment may be TRBD1 or TRBD2 (5 bases each). Deletions cut 5 bases from V and 3 bases from J, with 10 bases between. This CDR3 is built from 13 residues. Germline CDR1 SGHTA, CDR2 FQGNSA. The CDR3 loop is CASSPGTEETQYF. DNA for the CDR3: TGTGCCAGCAGCCCCGGGACGGAAGAGACCCAGTACTTC. Combining the CDR3 with reference TRBV7-2 and TRBJ2-5 gives the whole variable domain GAGVSQSPSNKVTEKGKDVELRCDPISGHTALYWYRQSLGQGLEFLIYFQGNSAPDKSGLPSDRFSAERTGGSVSTLTIQRTQQEDSAVYLCASSPGTEETQYFGPGTRLLVL.

This sequence joins TRBV24-1 and TRBJ2-3; 10 bases agree with TRBD2. This CDR3 region has 17 residues. Germline V CDR1 and CDR2: KGHDR, SFDVKD. J was trimmed by 6 bases and V by 4 bases; bases with no gene match: 12. The CDR3 region is CATSDRLSGRARDTQYF. The CDR3 coding sequence is TGTGCCACCAGTGACCGATTAAGCGGGAGGGCGAGGGATACGCAGTATTTT.

This clonotype turned up a few times. The chain couples TRBV19 to TRBJ1-6; possible D gene TRBD1, 5 bases. Trimming left V 2 bases short and J 9 bases short, with 11 bases between. CDR1 is LNHDA, CDR2 SQIVND, per germline (reference sequence). CDR3 size: 14 residues. For the CDR3, the DNA is TGTGCCAGTAGTATACGGGGACCGAGTTCACCCCTCCACTTT. It yields the protein CASSIRGPSSPLHF. The complete variable domain, with remaining parts taken from reference TRBV19 and TRBJ1-6, reads DGGITQSPKYLFRKEGQNVTLSCEQNLNHDAMYWYRQDPGQGLRLIYYSQIVNDFQKGDIAEGYSVSREKKESFPLTVTSAQKNPTAFYLCASSIRGPSSPLHFGNGTRLTVT.

Sample share makes this clonotype medium-sized (0.01 to 0.1%). The chain links TRBV25-1 to TRBJ2-2; 9 bases are shared with TRBD1. J was trimmed by 5 bases and V by 3 bases; bases with no gene match: 7. The CDR3 consists of 16 residues. Germline CDR1 MGHDK, CDR2 SYGVNS. CDR3 nucleotides: TGTGCCAGCAGTGACTCGGGACAGGGCCTTACCGGGGAGCTGTTTTTT. Amino acid sequence: CASSDSGQGLTGELFF.

This clonotype was observed a handful of times. The chain employs TRBV10-2 and TRBJ1-5; possibly TRBD1 for D (5 bases). V was clipped by 7 bases and J by 3 bases, with 10 bases between them. Germline V gives CDR1 WSHSY, CDR2 SAAADI. CDR3 length: 13 residues. In nucleotides, the CDR3 is TGCGCCAGCACGGCAGGGTCCAATCAGCCCCAGCATTTT. Amino acid sequence: CASTAGSNQPQHF.